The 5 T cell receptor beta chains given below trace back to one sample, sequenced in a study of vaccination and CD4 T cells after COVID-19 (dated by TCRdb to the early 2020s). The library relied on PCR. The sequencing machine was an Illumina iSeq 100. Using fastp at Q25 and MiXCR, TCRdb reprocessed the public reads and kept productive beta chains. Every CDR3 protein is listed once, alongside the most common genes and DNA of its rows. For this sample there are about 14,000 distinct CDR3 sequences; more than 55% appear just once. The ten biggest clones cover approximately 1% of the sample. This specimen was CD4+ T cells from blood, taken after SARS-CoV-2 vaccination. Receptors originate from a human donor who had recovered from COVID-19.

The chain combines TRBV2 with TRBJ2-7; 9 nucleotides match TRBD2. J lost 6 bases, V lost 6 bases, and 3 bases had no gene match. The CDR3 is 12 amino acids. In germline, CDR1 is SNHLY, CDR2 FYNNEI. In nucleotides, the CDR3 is TGTGCCAGCAGCCCGACTAGCGGCGAGCAGTACTTC. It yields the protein CASSPTSGEQYF.

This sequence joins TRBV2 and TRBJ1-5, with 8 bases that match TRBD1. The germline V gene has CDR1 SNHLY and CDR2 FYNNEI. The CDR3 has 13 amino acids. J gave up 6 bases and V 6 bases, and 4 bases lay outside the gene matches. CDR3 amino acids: CASRGTGLQPQHF. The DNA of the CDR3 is TGTGCCAGCAGGGGGACAGGTCTTCAGCCCCAGCATTTT.

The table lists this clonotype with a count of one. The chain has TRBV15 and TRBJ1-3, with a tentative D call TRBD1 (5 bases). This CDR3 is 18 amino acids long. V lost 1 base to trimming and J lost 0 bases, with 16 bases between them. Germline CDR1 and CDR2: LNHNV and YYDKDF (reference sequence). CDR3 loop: CATSRGEAPDSSGNTIYF. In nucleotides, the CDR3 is TGTGCCACCAGCAGAGGTGAGGCGCCCGACAGCTCTGGAAACACCATATATTTT.

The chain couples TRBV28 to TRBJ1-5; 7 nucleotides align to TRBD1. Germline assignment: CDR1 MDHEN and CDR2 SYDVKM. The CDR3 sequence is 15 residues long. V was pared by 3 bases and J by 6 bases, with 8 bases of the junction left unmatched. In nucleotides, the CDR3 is TGTGCCAGCAGTTTCTCCAGGGGGGGAGGTCAGCCCCAGCATTTT. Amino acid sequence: CASSFSRGGGQPQHF.

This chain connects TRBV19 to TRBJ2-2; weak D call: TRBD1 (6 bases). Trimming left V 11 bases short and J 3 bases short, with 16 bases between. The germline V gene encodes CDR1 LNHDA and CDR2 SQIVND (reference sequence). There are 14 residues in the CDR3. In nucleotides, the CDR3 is TGTGCCCCATGGGGGCAGATTTACACCGGGGAGCTGTTTTTT. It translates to CAPWGQIYTGELFF. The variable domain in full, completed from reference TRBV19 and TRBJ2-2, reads DGGITQSPKYLFRKEGQNVTLSCEQNLNHDAMYWYRQDPGQGLRLIYYSQIVNDFQKGDIAEGYSVSREKKESFPLTVTSAQKNPTAFYLCAPWGQIYTGELFFGEGSRLTVL.